The 31 T cell receptor beta chains presented below share a single source sample, sequenced in a study of technical replicates of blood from several donors. Clones were sequenced by immunoSEQ multiplex PCR, and TCRdb holds only the in-frame ones, with some missing. The sample includes around 63,000 clones, 92% of them seen just once. The sequencing sample was made of PBMCs. These receptors came from a human donor in good health. Some clones in this sample may be carry-over from other donors' samples.

V gene TRBV5-1 combines with J gene TRBJ2-1; 8 nucleotides line up with TRBD2. V lost 1 base, J lost 7 bases, and 4 bases stayed unmatched. The germline CDR1 and CDR2 sequences are SGHRS and YFSETQ. CDR3 length: 14 residues. The CDR3 protein is CASSLTGGRNEQFF. The CDR3 coding sequence is TGCGCCAGCAGCTTGACGGGAGGGAGGAATGAGCAGTTCTTC.

The genes are TRBV2 and TRBJ2-5, with 8 nucleotides matching TRBD2. This CDR3 has 15 residues. Trimming took 5 bases from V and 1 from J; bases not matched to a gene: 6. Germline loops: CDR1 SNHLY, CDR2 FYNNEI. The CDR3 is CASSPRTSPQETQYF. In nucleotides, the CDR3 is TGTGCCAGCAGTCCCCGGACTAGCCCCCAAGAGACCCAGTACTTC. The complete variable domain, with remaining parts taken from reference TRBV2 and TRBJ2-5, reads EPEVTQTPSHQVTQMGQEVILRCVPISNHLYFYWYRQILGQKVEFLVSFYNNEISEKSEIFDDQFSVERPDGSNFTLKIRSTKLEDSAMYFCASSPRTSPQETQYFGPGTRLLVL.

The V and J genes are TRBV7-9 and TRBJ2-1; D unresolved. The CDR3 totals 13 residues. Germline values: CDR1 SEHNR, CDR2 FQNEAQ (reference sequence). The V and J ends lost 4 bases and 7 bases respectively, with 11 bases between them. The CDR3 here is CASSWAYLNEQFF. CDR3 DNA: TGTGCCAGCAGCTGGGCCTATTTGAATGAGCAGTTCTTC.

J is TRBJ1-2 and V is TRBV10-2; D call uncertain. V was shortened by 10 bases and J by 4 bases, with 10 bases between the two germline ends. The CDR3 covers 11 residues. CDR1 WSHSY and CDR2 SAAADI come from the germline V gene. The CDR3 DNA reads as TGCGCCACCAGGAGTGGCTATGGCTACACCTTC. This encodes CATRSGYGYTF.

This clone was observed a single time. The rearrangement joins TRBV9 to TRBJ1-2; possibly TRBD1 for D (5 bases). The V gene's germline CDR1 is SGDLS and CDR2 YYNGEE. The V end was cut by 0 bases, the J end by 2 bases, with 11 bases between. CDR3 length equals 15 residues. The CDR3: CASSVENGGNYGYTF. As DNA, the CDR3 is TGTGCCAGCAGCGTAGAAAACGGGGGGAACTATGGCTACACCTTC.

J is TRBJ2-5 and V is TRBV18, with 9 bases lining up with TRBD1. The CDR3 sequence is 14 residues long. J gave up 5 bases and V 3 bases, and 4 bases lay outside the gene matches. Germline assignment: CDR1 KGHSH and CDR2 LQKENI. CDR3 residues: CASSPGQGWETQYF. The DNA for the CDR3 is TGTGCCAGCTCACCGGGACAGGGCTGGGAGACCCAGTACTTC.

The V and J genes are TRBV7-3 and TRBJ2-3; 8 bases fit TRBD2. The germline CDR1 and CDR2 sequences are SGHTA and FQGTGA. The J segment lost 6 bases and the V segment lost 0 bases, leaving 8 bases of the junction unmatched. The CDR3 has 16 amino acids. CDR3 residues: CASSLTGGLAADTQYF. Here the CDR3 DNA reads TGTGCCAGCAGCTTAACTGGAGGACTAGCTGCGGATACGCAGTATTTT.

The rearrangement uses TRBV27 and TRBJ2-5; 10 bases are shared with TRBD2. The CDR3 consists of 15 residues. Trimming took 4 bases from V and 5 from J; bases not matched to a gene: 7. Per germline, CDR1 MNHEY and CDR2 SMNVEV (reference sequence). This CDR3 is CASSSELAGWETQYF. CDR3 in DNA: TGTGCCAGCAGTTCCGAACTAGCGGGGTGGGAGACCCAGTACTTC.

The chain employs TRBV13 and TRBJ1-3, with 9 bases lining up with TRBD1. The CDR3 length is 15 residues. The J segment lost 2 bases and the V segment lost 4 bases, leaving 3 bases of the junction unmatched. CDR1 and CDR2 from the germline V gene are PRHDT and FYEKMQ (reference sequence). The CDR3 sequence is CASSSRTGAGNTIYF. The CDR3 coding sequence is TGTGCCAGCAGCTCCAGGACAGGGGCTGGAAACACCATATATTTT.

J is TRBJ2-7 and V is TRBV5-4; D might be TRBD2 (6 bases). With 4 bases removed from V and 2 bases from J, the gap between germline ends came to 13 bases. From germline, CDR1 is SGHNT and CDR2 YYREEE (reference sequence). This CDR3 is built from 14 residues. CDR3 nucleotides: TGTGCCAGCAGCAAATCCGGGACTCCCTACGAGCAGTACTTC. It translates to CASSKSGTPYEQYF.

The chain combines TRBV7-2 with TRBJ2-3; perhaps TRBD2 as D (5 bases). Trimming pared 2 bases from V and 6 bases from J, leaving 12 bases between. Germline CDR1 SGHTA, CDR2 FQGNSA. The CDR3 totals 14 residues. The CDR3 coding sequence is TGTGCCAGCAGCTTACGCCGGGGTTGGGATACGCAGTATTTT. Protein product: CASSLRRGWDTQYF.

The chain carries TRBV2 and TRBJ1-1; D ambiguous. The V end was cut by 10 bases, the J end by 1 base, with 16 bases between. The CDR3 spans 14 residues. Germline CDR1 SNHLY, CDR2 FYNNEI. CDR3 coding DNA: TGTGCCACCCAACTTTTTTCAGGGAACACTGAAGCTTTCTTT. This gives the protein CATQLFSGNTEAFF.

The chain employs TRBV7-9 and TRBJ2-3, with D maybe TRBD2 (6 bases). This CDR3 spans 15 amino acids. V gave up 2 bases and J gave up 1 base, with 10 bases separating them. CDR1 and CDR2 from the germline V gene are SEHNR and FQNEAQ (reference sequence). CDR3 in DNA: TGTGCCAGCAGCTTATCGCGGGGTCGCACAGATACGCAGTATTTT. Translated, it gives CASSLSRGRTDTQYF.

This sequence joins TRBV4-3 and TRBJ2-7, with 8 bases identical to TRBD1. Germline V gene data show CDR1 as LGHNA and CDR2 as YSLEER. Losses at the gene ends were 0 bases for V and 3 bases for J; bases not matched to a gene: 4. CDR3 size: 15 residues. DNA for the CDR3: TGCGCCAGCAGCCAAGATCTAACAGGGGGCTACGAGCAGTACTTC. It codes for CASSQDLTGGYEQYF.

The chain uses TRBV27 and TRBJ2-7, with TRBD2 matching 14 bases. Trimming removed 1 base from V and 3 bases from J; junction bases left unmatched: 2. The CDR3 covers 16 residues. Germline V CDR1 and CDR2: MNHEY, SMNVEV (reference sequence). CDR3 sequence: CASSLWGTSGSYEQYF. CDR3 bases: TGTGCCAGCAGTTTATGGGGGACTAGCGGGAGCTACGAGCAGTACTTC.

This chain connects TRBV2 to TRBJ2-7; TRBD2 matches 8 bases. The CDR3 contains 15 residues. Unmatched junction bases numbered 8, after V lost 5 bases and J lost 2 bases. CDR1 SNHLY and CDR2 FYNNEI come from the germline V gene. CDR3 sequence: CASSPGAGGPYEQYF. CDR3 sequence (DNA): TGTGCCAGCAGTCCCGGGGCGGGGGGCCCCTACGAGCAGTACTTC.

The J gene is TRBJ2-2, the V gene TRBV19; no reliable D call. The CDR3 runs 13 residues. Per the germline V gene, CDR1 is LNHDA and CDR2 is SQIVND (reference sequence). V was pared by 6 bases and J by 3 bases, with 8 bases between. The CDR3 coding sequence is TGTGCCAGTAGGACTTTTGACACCGGGGAGCTGTTTTTT. Protein: CASRTFDTGELFF.

J is TRBJ2-5 and V is TRBV14, with 8 bases fitting TRBD2. The germline gives CDR1 SGHDN, CDR2 FVKESK. The junction had 5 bases not matched to a gene; V was cut back by 4 bases and J by 7 bases. CDR3 length: 13 amino acids. The DNA for the CDR3 is TGTGCCAGCAGCCCCCCCGCGGGGGGGACCCAGTACTTC. Residues: CASSPPAGGTQYF.

The chain links TRBV2 to TRBJ1-6; no definite D call. Trimming took 6 bases from V and 4 from J, leaving 7 bases between them. The V gene's germline CDR1 is SNHLY and CDR2 FYNNEI. The CDR3 has 13 amino acids. CDR3 loop: CASRAEYNSPLHF. DNA for the CDR3: TGTGCCAGCAGGGCGGAATATAATTCACCCCTCCACTTT.

The J gene is TRBJ2-7, the V gene TRBV13; 9 bases are a match to TRBD1. The CDR3 runs to 16 residues. Trimming cost V 5 bases and J 6 bases; bases outside gene matches: 14. Germline V gene data show CDR1 as PRHDT and CDR2 as FYEKMQ (reference sequence). DNA of the CDR3: TGTGCCAGCAGCCTAACAGGACAGGGGAGTCTCGGCGAGCAGTACTTC. It encodes CASSLTGQGSLGEQYF. Combining the CDR3 with reference TRBV13 and TRBJ2-7 gives the whole variable domain AAGVIQSPRHLIKEKRETATLKCYPIPRHDTVYWYQQGPGQDPQFLISFYEKMQSDKGSIPDRFSAQQFSDYHSELNMSSLELGDSALYFCASSLTGQGSLGEQYFGPGTRLTVT.

The genes are TRBV30 and TRBJ2-7, with 9 bases that match TRBD1. The CDR3 runs to 14 residues. The V and J ends lost 5 bases and 5 bases, in that order; junction bases with no gene match: 10. CDR1 and CDR2 from the germline V gene are GTSNPN and SVGIG (reference sequence). CDR3 sequence reads: CAWALDRGVHEQYF. For the CDR3, the DNA is TGTGCCTGGGCGCTGGACAGGGGAGTTCACGAGCAGTACTTC.

A few counts support this clone. V is TRBV10-3 and J is TRBJ2-4; 10 bases are shared with TRBD1. The CDR3 spans 16 residues. Germline assignment: CDR1 ENHRY and CDR2 SYGVKD. V was pared by 5 bases and J by 3 bases, with 7 bases of the junction left unmatched. The CDR3 bases are TGTGCCATCAGTCAGACAGGGGGCGGAGGCAAAAACATTCAGTACTTC. Its translation: CAISQTGGGGKNIQYF.

This clone was picked up one time. CDR3 bases: TGTGCCAGCAGTCCTCTAGTTTCCTACAATGAGCAGTTCTTC. It codes for CASSPLVSYNEQFF. The chain combines TRBV11-2 with TRBJ2-1; D is uncertain. V shed 6 bases and J shed 1 base, with 10 bases lying between them. This CDR3 region has 14 residues. CDR1 is SGHAT and CDR2 is FQNNGV in the germline V gene. Filled out from reference TRBV11-2 and TRBJ2-1, the complete variable domain reads EAGVAQSPRYKIIEKRQSVAFWCNPISGHATLYWYQQILGQGPKLLIQFQNNGVVDDSQLPKDRFSAERLKGVDSTLKIQPAKLEDSAVYLCASSPLVSYNEQFFGPGTRLTVL.

This chain joins TRBV29-1 and TRBJ1-2, with 8 bases fitting TRBD1. Germline assignment: CDR1 SQVTM and CDR2 ANQGSEA. The CDR3 runs to 13 residues. The V segment lost 3 bases and the J segment 3 bases; nucleotides outside the gene matches: 3. CDR3 region: CSVERQGHYGYTF. In nucleotides, the CDR3 is TGCAGCGTTGAGCGACAGGGGCACTATGGCTACACCTTC.

The rearrangement uses TRBV7-6 and TRBJ2-5; 11 bases map to TRBD2. This CDR3 is 16 amino acids long. Germline CDR1 and CDR2: SGHVS and FNYEAQ. V lost 5 bases, J lost 4 bases, and 9 bases stayed unmatched. The CDR3 here is CASSLLTSGAGETQYF. CDR3 nucleotide sequence: TGTGCCAGCAGCCTCCTGACTAGCGGGGCGGGAGAGACCCAGTACTTC.

V and J are TRBV7-2 and TRBJ2-5; tentative D call: TRBD2 (6 bases). CDR1 and CDR2 from the germline V gene are SGHTA and FQGNSA. Trimming cost V 5 bases and J 5 bases, with 24 bases left between them. CDR3 length: 17 residues. Here the CDR3 reads CASSQKDTPKGRETQYF. For the CDR3, the DNA is TGTGCCAGCAGCCAAAAAGACACCCCCAAGGGGAGGGAGACCCAGTACTTC.

The rearrangement uses TRBV7-6 and TRBJ2-3; 10 nucleotides line up with TRBD1. Germline loops: CDR1 SGHVS, CDR2 FNYEAQ. The ends lost 5 bases at V and 5 bases at J; junction bases unmatched: 10. This CDR3 is 16 amino acids long. The CDR3 DNA reads TGTGCCAGCAGCGTACGACAGGGGGCGATGAGAGATACGCAGTATTTT. This codes for CASSVRQGAMRDTQYF.

V usage is TRBV7-9 and J usage is TRBJ2-5, with 7 bases fitting TRBD1. Trimming took 3 bases from V and 5 from J; bases not matched to a gene: 6. CDR1 is SEHNR and CDR2 is FQNEAQ in the germline V gene (reference sequence). This CDR3 region has 14 residues. The CDR3 loop is CASSLREGAETQYF. The CDR3 coding sequence is TGTGCCAGCAGCTTGAGAGAGGGGGCGGAGACCCAGTACTTC.

This clone appeared once. The J gene is TRBJ2-7, the V gene TRBV6-5, with D perhaps TRBD1 (5 bases). With 1 base removed from V and 6 bases from J, the gap between germline ends came to 16 bases. There are 15 residues in the CDR3. Germline V CDR1 and CDR2: MNHEY, SVGAGI. The CDR3 protein is CASSYWGLTPGEQYF. Here the CDR3 DNA reads TGTGCCAGCAGTTACTGGGGCCTCACCCCTGGCGAGCAGTACTTC.

The rearrangement joins TRBV5-1 to TRBJ2-3, with 7 bases lining up with TRBD2. Looked up from germline, CDR1 is SGHRS and CDR2 is YFSETQ. The CDR3 extends over 17 amino acids. V lost 3 bases to trimming and J lost 0 bases; unmatched junction nucleotides: 10. The CDR3 sequence: CASSYPGGSGSTDTQYF. The CDR3, as DNA: TGCGCCAGCAGCTACCCCGGGGGTAGCGGGAGCACAGATACGCAGTATTTT.

V usage is TRBV6-1 and J usage is TRBJ2-2; TRBD1 aligns across 7 bases. The germline V gene encodes CDR1 MNHNS and CDR2 SASEGT. This CDR3 contains 13 residues. V shed 9 bases and J 3 bases; nucleotides not matched to a gene: 4. The CDR3 region has the DNA TGTGCCAGACGGGACAGCGACACCGGGGAGCTGTTTTTT. Its translation: CARRDSDTGELFF.